This entry describes one TCR beta chain. Germline assignment: CDR1 LNHDA and CDR2 SQIVND (reference sequence). V gave up 3 bases and J gave up 7 bases; unmatched junction bases: 9. The CDR3 loop spans 16 amino acids. The sample comes from a study of blood T cell repertoires in COVID-19. Data came from immunoSEQ multiplex PCR; TCRdb stores just in-frame clones and leaves some out. Among roughly 250,000 clones listed, roughly 80% were seen once. Material for sequencing was peripheral blood. This sequence was found in a woman over 75 with active or convalescent COVID-19. V usage is TRBV19 and J usage is TRBJ1-4; 9 bases fit TRBD1. The CDR3 region is CASSMGTGSTSEKLFF. The CDR3 DNA follows: TGTGCCAGTAGTATGGGGACAGGGTCGACATCTGAAAAACTGTTTTTT. The complete variable domain, with remaining parts taken from reference TRBV19 and TRBJ1-4, reads DGGITQSPKYLFRKEGQNVTLSCEQNLNHDAMYWYRQDPGQGLRLIYYSQIVNDFQKGDIAEGYSVSREKKESFPLTVTSAQKNPTAFYLCASSMGTGSTSEKLFFGSGTQLSVL.